The 2 T cell receptor beta chains below come from one sample, sequenced in a study of blood T cell repertoires in COVID-19. Profiling relied on immunoSEQ multiplex PCR, and the TCRdb table lists in-frame clones only, not all of them. Of 350,000 to 450,000 clones detected, around nine tenths appear once; the ten largest clones hold approximately 1.5%. Sequencing was carried out using PBMCs or T cells enriched from blood (not recorded which). These receptors were taken from a woman in her thirties who had recovered from COVID-19.

V gene TRBV30 combines with J gene TRBJ1-1; unclear D gene. CDR1 and CDR2 (germline): GTSNPN, SVGIG (reference sequence). The V end lost 1 base, the J end lost 0 bases, and 3 bases lay between the germline ends. The CDR3 runs to 12 residues. The CDR3 loop is CAWSELNTEAFF. The DNA of the CDR3 is TGTGCCTGGAGTGAGCTGAACACTGAAGCTTTCTTT.

This chain connects TRBV18 to TRBJ1-5; a weak D match, TRBD1 (5 bases). There are 16 residues in the CDR3. Per the germline V gene, CDR1 is KGHSH and CDR2 is LQKENI. Trimming stripped 4 bases from V and 5 bases from J, with 18 bases between. The CDR3 is CASSLKRRVNDQPQHF. The CDR3 region has the DNA TGTGCCAGCTCACTAAAACGCAGGGTTAACGATCAGCCCCAGCATTTT.